Reported below is one T cell receptor beta chain. In the source study's methods: Counts of nucleated cells, estimated from reference gene primer amplification, were obtained. Assay: immunoSEQ multiplex PCR; the TCRdb copy retains only in-frame clones and omits some. Clone size and the V and J calls come from that table; the DNA yielded D and trimming. The sample has fewer than 350,000 clones, approximately 86% seen once. The sample comes from a study of blood T cell repertoires in COVID-19. Study details: Acute and convalescent COVID-19 specimens originated in the United States, Italy and Spain. T cells, B-cell-depleted T cells, or PBMCs provided the cDNA or gDNA that served as material.

The CDR3 is 15 amino acids. Germline CDR1 SGHRS, CDR2 YFSETQ. Losses at the gene ends were 4 bases for V and 3 bases for J; bases not matched to a gene: 7. This chain links TRBV5-1 with TRBJ2-4; 7 positions match TRBD1. The source is a woman between 45 and 60 years old with active or convalescent COVID-19. Sequencing was done on a sample of peripheral blood. CDR3 in DNA: TGCGCCAGCAGCCGGACAGGTGGGGACAAAAACATTCAGTACTTC. It specifies CASSRTGGDKNIQYF.